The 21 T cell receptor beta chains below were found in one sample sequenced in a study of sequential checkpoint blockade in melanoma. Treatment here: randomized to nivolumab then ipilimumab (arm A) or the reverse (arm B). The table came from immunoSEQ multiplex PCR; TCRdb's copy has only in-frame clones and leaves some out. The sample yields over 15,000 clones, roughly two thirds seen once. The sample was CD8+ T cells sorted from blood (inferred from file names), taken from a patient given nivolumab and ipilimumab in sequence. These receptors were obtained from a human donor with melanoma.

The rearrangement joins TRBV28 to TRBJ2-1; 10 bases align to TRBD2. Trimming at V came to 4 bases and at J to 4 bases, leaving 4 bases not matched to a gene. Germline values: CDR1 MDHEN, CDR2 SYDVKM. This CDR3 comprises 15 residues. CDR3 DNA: TGTGCCAGCAGTTCCCTAGCGGGGGTTTACAATGAGCAGTTCTTC. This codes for CASSSLAGVYNEQFF.

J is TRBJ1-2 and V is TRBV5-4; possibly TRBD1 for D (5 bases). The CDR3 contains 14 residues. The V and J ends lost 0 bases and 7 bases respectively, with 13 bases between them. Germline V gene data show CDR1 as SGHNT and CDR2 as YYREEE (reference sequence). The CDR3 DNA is TGTGCCAGCAGCTTGGAAGTTACAGGCTCTGGCTACACCTTC. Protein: CASSLEVTGSGYTF.

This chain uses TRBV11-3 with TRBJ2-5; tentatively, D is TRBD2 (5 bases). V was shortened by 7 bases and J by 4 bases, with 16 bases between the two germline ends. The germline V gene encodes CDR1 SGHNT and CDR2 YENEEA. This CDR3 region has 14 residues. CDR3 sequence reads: CASTPAASRETQYF. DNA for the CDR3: TGTGCCAGCACCCCGGCGGCTAGCCGAGAGACCCAGTACTTC.

The CDR3 nucleotides are TGTGCCAGTAGTCCCTTCCTAGCGGGAGGACCCTACGAGCAGTACTTC. Translated, it gives CASSPFLAGGPYEQYF. This chain joins TRBV19 and TRBJ2-7, with TRBD2 identical over 11 bases. The CDR3 extends over 16 amino acids. The V and J ends lost 5 bases and 2 bases, in that order; junction bases with no gene match: 8. Germline lookup yields CDR1 LNHDA and CDR2 SQIVND (reference sequence).

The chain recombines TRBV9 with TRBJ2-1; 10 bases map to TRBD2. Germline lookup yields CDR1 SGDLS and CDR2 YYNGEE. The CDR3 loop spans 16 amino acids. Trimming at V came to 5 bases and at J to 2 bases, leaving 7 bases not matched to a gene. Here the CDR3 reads CASRPYSGRTYNEQFF. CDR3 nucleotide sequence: TGTGCCAGCAGACCTTATAGCGGGAGGACCTACAATGAGCAGTTCTTC.

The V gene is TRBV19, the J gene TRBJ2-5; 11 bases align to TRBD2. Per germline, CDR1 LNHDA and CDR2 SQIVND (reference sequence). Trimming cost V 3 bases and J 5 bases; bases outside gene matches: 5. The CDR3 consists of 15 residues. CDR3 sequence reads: CASSISGRVGETQYF. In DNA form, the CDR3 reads TGTGCCAGTAGTATTAGCGGGAGGGTGGGTGAGACCCAGTACTTC. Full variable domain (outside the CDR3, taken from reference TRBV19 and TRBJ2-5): DGGITQSPKYLFRKEGQNVTLSCEQNLNHDAMYWYRQDPGQGLRLIYYSQIVNDFQKGDIAEGYSVSREKKESFPLTVTSAQKNPTAFYLCASSISGRVGETQYFGPGTRLLVL.

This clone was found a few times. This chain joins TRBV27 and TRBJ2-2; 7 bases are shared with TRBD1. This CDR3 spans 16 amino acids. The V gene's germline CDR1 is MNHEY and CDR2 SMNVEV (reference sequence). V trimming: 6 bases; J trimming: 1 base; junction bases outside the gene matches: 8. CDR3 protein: CASSPLDRVNTGELFF. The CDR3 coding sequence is TGTGCCAGCAGCCCACTCGACAGGGTGAACACCGGGGAGCTGTTTTTT.

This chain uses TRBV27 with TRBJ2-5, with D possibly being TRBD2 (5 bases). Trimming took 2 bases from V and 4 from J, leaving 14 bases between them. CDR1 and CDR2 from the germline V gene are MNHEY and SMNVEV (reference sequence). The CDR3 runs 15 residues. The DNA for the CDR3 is TGTGCCAGCAGTTTACTGCTAGCCCGGGGAGAGACCCAGTACTTC. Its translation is CASSLLLARGETQYF.

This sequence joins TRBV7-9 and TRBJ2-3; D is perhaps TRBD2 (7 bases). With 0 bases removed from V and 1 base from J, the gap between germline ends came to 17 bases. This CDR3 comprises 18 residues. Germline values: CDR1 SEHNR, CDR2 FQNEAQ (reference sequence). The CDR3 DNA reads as TGTGCCAGCAGCTTAGCATGGAGCGGGGCAGGGGGCACAGATACGCAGTATTTT. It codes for CASSLAWSGAGGTDTQYF. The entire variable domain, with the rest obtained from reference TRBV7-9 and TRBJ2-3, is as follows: DTGVSQNPRHKITKRGQNVTFRCDPISEHNRLYWYRQTLGQGPEFLTYFQNEAQLEKSRLLSDRFSAERPKGSFSTLEIQRTEQGDSAMYLCASSLAWSGAGGTDTQYFGPGTRLTVL.

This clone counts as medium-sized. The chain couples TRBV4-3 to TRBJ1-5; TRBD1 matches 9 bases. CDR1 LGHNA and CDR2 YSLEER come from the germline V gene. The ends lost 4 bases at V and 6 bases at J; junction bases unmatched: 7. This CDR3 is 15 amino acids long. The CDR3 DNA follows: TGCGCCAGCAGCCCCGGGACAGGGAGCGGTCAGCCCCAGCATTTT. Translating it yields CASSPGTGSGQPQHF.

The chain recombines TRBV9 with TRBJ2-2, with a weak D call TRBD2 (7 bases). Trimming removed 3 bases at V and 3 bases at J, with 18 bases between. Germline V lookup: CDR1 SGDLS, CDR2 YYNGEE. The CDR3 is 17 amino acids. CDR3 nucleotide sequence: TGTGCCAGCAGCGATCCACTCGAGGGGGGGGACACCGGGGAGCTGTTTTTT. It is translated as CASSDPLEGGDTGELFF. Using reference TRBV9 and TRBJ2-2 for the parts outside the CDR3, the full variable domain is DSGVTQTPKHLITATGQRVTLRCSPRSGDLSVYWYQQSLDQGLQFLIQYYNGEERAKGNILERFSAQQFPDLHSELNLSSLELGDSALYFCASSDPLEGGDTGELFFGEGSRLTVL.

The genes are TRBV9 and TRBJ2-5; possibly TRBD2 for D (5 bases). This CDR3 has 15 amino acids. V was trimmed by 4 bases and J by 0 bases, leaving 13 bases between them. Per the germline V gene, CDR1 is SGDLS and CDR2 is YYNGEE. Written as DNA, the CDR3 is TGTGCCAGCAGCCCCCGCGAGAGGGACCAAGAGACCCAGTACTTC. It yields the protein CASSPRERDQETQYF.

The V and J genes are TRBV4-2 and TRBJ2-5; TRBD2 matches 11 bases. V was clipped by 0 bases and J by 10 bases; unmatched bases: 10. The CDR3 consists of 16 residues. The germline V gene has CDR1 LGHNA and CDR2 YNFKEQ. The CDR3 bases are TGTGCCAGCAGCCAAGAAGTAGCGGGGGGGCTTCGGGGCCAGTACTTC. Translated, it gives CASSQEVAGGLRGQYF.

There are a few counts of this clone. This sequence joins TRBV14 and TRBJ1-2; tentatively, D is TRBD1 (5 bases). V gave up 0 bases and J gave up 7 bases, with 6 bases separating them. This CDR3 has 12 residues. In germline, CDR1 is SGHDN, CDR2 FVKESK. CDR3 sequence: CASSQEGGGYTF. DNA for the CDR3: TGTGCCAGCAGCCAAGAGGGGGGTGGCTACACCTTC.

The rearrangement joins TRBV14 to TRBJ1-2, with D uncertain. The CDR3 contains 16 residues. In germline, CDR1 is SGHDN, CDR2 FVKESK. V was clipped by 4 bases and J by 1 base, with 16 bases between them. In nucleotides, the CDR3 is TGTGCCAGCAGCCCAAGAGAGGCCGATTATAACTATGGCTACACCTTC. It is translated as CASSPREADYNYGYTF.

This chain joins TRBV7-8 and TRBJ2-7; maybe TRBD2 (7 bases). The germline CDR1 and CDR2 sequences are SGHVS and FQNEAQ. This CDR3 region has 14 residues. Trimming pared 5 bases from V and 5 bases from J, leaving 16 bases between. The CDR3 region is CASSSGGGRNEQYF. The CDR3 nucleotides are TGTGCCAGCAGCAGTGGGGGGGGCAGGAACGAGCAGTACTTC.

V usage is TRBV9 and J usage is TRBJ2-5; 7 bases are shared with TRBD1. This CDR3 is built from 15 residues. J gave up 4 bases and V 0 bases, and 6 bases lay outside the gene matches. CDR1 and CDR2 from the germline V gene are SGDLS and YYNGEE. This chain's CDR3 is CASSVGQGLVETQYF. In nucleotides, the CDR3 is TGTGCCAGCAGCGTAGGACAGGGTTTAGTAGAGACCCAGTACTTC.

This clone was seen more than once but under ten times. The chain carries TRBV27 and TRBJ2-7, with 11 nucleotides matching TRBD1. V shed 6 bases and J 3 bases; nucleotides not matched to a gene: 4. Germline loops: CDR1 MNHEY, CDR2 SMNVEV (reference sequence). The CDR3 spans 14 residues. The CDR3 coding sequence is TGTGCCAGCAGCCCCGGGACAGGGGGCTACGAGCAGTACTTC. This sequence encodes CASSPGTGGYEQYF.

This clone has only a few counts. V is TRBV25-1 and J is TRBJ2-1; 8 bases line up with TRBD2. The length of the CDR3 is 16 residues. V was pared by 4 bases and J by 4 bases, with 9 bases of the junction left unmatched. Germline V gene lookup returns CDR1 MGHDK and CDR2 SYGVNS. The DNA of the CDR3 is TGTGCCAGCAGTGCCATAGCGGGACTTTTTTACAATGAGCAGTTCTTC. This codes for CASSAIAGLFYNEQFF.

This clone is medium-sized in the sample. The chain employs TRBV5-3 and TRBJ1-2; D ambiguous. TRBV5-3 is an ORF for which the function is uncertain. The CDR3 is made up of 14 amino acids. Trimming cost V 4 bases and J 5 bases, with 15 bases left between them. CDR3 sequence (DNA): TGTGCCAGAAGCCCTTTCGAAAGGAGGTATGGCTACACCTTC. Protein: CARSPFERRYGYTF.

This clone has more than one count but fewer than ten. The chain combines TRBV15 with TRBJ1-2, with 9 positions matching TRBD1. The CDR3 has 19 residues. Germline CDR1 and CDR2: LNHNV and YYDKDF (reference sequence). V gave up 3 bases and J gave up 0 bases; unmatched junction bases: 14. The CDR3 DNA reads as TGTGCCACCAGCAGGGAACGATCCGGGACAGGGAACTCTAACTATGGCTACACCTTC. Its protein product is CATSRERSGTGNSNYGYTF.